This T cell receptor beta chain was captured by sequencing in a study of blood T cell repertoires in COVID-19. As for the study in general: The United States, Italy and Spain provided the acute and convalescent COVID-19 samples.

This clone was found a few times. In Seattle, patients joined the study during active infection and were tracked longitudinally. Generated by immunoSEQ multiplex PCR, the TCRdb table keeps only in-frame clones and is missing some. In the table there are about 250,000 clones, about 91% of which are singletons. V shed 0 bases, J shed 8 bases, and the junction held 7 bases outside the gene matches. Germline CDR1 is SGHTA and CDR2 is FQGNSA. The CDR3 runs 15 residues. The chain combines TRBV7-2 with TRBJ2-3, with 8 bases identical to TRBD1. The receptor comes from a young woman with COVID-19, enrolled during active disease. Sequences were obtained from peripheral blood. CDR3 region: CASSLAGQGAGTQYF. CDR3 bases: TGTGCCAGCAGCTTAGCCGGTCAGGGGGCGGGTACGCAGTATTTT.